A selection of T cell receptor beta chains follows, all from one sample in a study of radiation and T cells in renal cell carcinoma. Measured with immunoSEQ multiplex PCR; TCRdb has only the in-frame clones, and not every one. The sample includes around 15,000 clones, roughly 60% of them seen just once. Sequencing was performed on tumor tissue, taken from a patient whose treatment was nephrectomy without radiotherapy. These receptor sequences come from a man aged 35-49 years with renal cell carcinoma. The CDR3 runs from the conserved cysteine through the conserved F or W. D genes are given only for firm matches. Size is omitted from some rows. Given values are once, few, many or a class for expanded clones.

j_gene,d_gene,abundance,v_gene,CDR3aa,CDR3nt
TRBJ1-1,-,-,TRBV5-6,CASSFQGRTNTEAFF,TGTGCCAGCAGCTTCCAGGGTAGGACGAACACTGAAGCTTTCTTT
TRBJ2-7,-,-,TRBV28,CASSQGGGDEQYF,TGTGCCAGCAGTCAGGGGGGCGGGGACGAGCAGTACTTC
TRBJ2-1,TRBD2,-,TRBV19,CASSIERGWNEQFF,TGTGCCAGTAGTATTGAGCGGGGGTGGAATGAGCAGTTCTTC
TRBJ1-4,-,-,TRBV15,CATSRERRVNEKLFF,TGTGCCACCAGCAGAGAAAGGAGGGTGAATGAAAAACTGTTTTTT
TRBJ1-3,-,-,TRBV18,CASSLQGSGNTIYF,TGTGCCAGCTCACTACAGGGCTCTGGAAACACCATATATTTT
TRBJ2-3,-,-,TRBV7-2,CASSLQAASTDTQYF,TGTGCCAGCAGCTTACAAGCGGCTAGCACAGATACGCAGTATTTT
TRBJ1-2,-,few,TRBV6-1,CASSEGQAYGYTF,TGTGCCAGCAGTGAAGGACAGGCCTATGGCTACACCTTC
TRBJ1-6,-,-,TRBV15,CATSRDLGAVNSPLHF,TGTGCCACCAGCAGAGATCTGGGGGCGGTTAATTCACCCCTCCACTTT
TRBJ1-5,-,-,TRBV4-3,CASSQEGGRTGPQHF,TGCGCCAGCAGCCAAGAAGGGGGAAGGACGGGGCCCCAGCATTTT
TRBJ2-2,TRBD1,-,TRBV6-1,CASSGPGQEINTGELFF,TGTGCCAGCAGTGGACCGGGACAGGAAATTAACACCGGGGAGCTGTTTTTT
TRBJ1-1,TRBD1,medium-sized,TRBV5-1,CASSGGQGSNTEAFF,TGCGCCAGCAGCGGCGGACAGGGGTCTAACACTGAAGCTTTCTTT
TRBJ1-5,-,-,TRBV7-6,CASSLRGNQPQHF,TGTGCCAGCAGCTTACGGGGAAATCAGCCCCAGCATTTT
TRBJ1-2,-,-,TRBV5-1,CASSLGQTVYGYTF,TGCGCCAGCAGCTTGGGACAGACAGTTTATGGCTACACCTTC
TRBJ2-1,-,-,TRBV5-6,CASSLAGFNEQFF,TGTGCCAGCAGCTTGGCAGGGTTCAATGAGCAGTTCTTC
TRBJ2-3,-,-,TRBV9,CASSEGTERHTQYF,TGTGCCAGCAGCGAAGGGACCGAACGACATACGCAGTATTTT
TRBJ1-2,-,-,TRBV2,CASKQGPDYGYTF,TGTGCCAGCAAGCAGGGCCCCGATTATGGCTACACCTTC
TRBJ1-2,-,-,TRBV6-1,CASKLGPNYGYTF,TGTGCCAGCAAGTTAGGCCCTAACTATGGCTACACCTTC
TRBJ2-2,-,-,TRBV27,CASSTGYNTGELFF,TGTGCCAGCAGCACAGGGTACAACACCGGGGAGCTGTTTTTT
TRBJ2-5,TRBD2,-,TRBV7-6,CASRGLAGDQETQYF,TGTGCCAGCAGGGGACTAGCGGGGGACCAAGAGACCCAGTACTTC
TRBJ2-7,TRBD2,-,TRBV5-4,CASSLDSGGARYEQYF,TGTGCCAGCAGCTTAGATAGCGGGGGGGCGCGATACGAGCAGTACTTC
TRBJ1-6,-,few,TRBV5-6,CASSGNSPLHF,TGTGCCAGCAGCGGCAATTCACCCCTCCACTTT
TRBJ1-6,-,few,TRBV12-1,CASSFGWTPLHF,TGTGCCAGCAGCTTTGGATGGACACCCCTCCACTTT
TRBJ1-1,-,few,TRBV18,CASSPGGGKEAFF,TGTGCCAGCTCACCAGGGGGCGGAAAGGAAGCTTTCTTT
TRBJ2-2,-,-,TRBV7-3,CASSLGSLQGYTGELFF,TGTGCCAGCAGCTTAGGGTCCCTCCAGGGGTACACCGGGGAGCTGTTTTTT
TRBJ2-1,-,-,TRBV7-7,CASSLQGLVSYNEQFF,TGTGCCAGCAGCTTACAGGGACTCGTCTCCTACAATGAGCAGTTCTTC
TRBJ1-3,-,-,TRBV6-5,CASGTYLSGNTIYF,TGTGCCAGCGGAACGTACCTCTCTGGAAACACCATATATTTT
TRBJ2-5,-,-,TRBV18,CASSPGGGPQETQYF,TGTGCCAGCTCACCAGGGGGCGGGCCCCAAGAGACCCAGTACTTC
TRBJ1-6,-,-,TRBV25-1,CASSELGNSKGSLHF,TGTGCCAGCAGTGAATTAGGAAATTCGAAAGGTTCCCTCCACTTT
TRBJ1-2,TRBD1,-,TRBV6-1,CASSGPGQGGSYGYTF,TGTGCCAGCAGTGGCCCCGGACAGGGCGGGAGCTATGGCTACACCTTC
TRBJ2-5,TRBD2,-,TRBV5-1,CASSLVSGGEETQYF,TGCGCCAGCAGCTTGGTTAGCGGGGGGGAAGAGACCCAGTACTTC
TRBJ1-5,-,-,TRBV19,CASSIGGGTPQHF,TGTGCCAGTAGTATAGGAGGAGGAACGCCCCAGCATTTT
TRBJ1-5,-,-,TRBV2,CASSTRAGQINQPQHF,TGTGCCAGCAGCACACGCGCCGGACAGATAAATCAGCCCCAGCATTTT
TRBJ2-3,TRBD1,medium-sized,TRBV9,CASSGQGAGDTQYF,TGTGCCAGCAGCGGTCAGGGGGCGGGTGATACGCAGTATTTT
TRBJ2-5,-,-,TRBV2,CASSAPRDGNQETQYF,TGTGCCAGCAGTGCTCCGAGGGACGGGAACCAAGAGACCCAGTACTTC
TRBJ1-1,-,-,TRBV7-9,CASSLVSGRSTEAFF,TGTGCCAGCAGCTTAGTGTCCGGGCGGAGCACTGAAGCTTTCTTT
TRBJ2-7,-,-,TRBV5-6,CASSLVWENEQYF,TGTGCCAGCAGCTTGGTGTGGGAGAACGAGCAGTACTTC
TRBJ1-2,TRBD1,-,TRBV10-3,CAITQTGMGYGYTF,TGTGCCATCACCCAGACAGGGATGGGCTATGGCTACACCTTC
TRBJ1-2,TRBD1,once,TRBV6-1,CASSEGLRRQGRAYGYTF,TGTGCCAGCAGTGAAGGCCTTCGTCGACAGGGGAGGGCCTATGGCTACACCTTC
TRBJ2-3,-,-,TRBV7-9,CASSLRETDTQYF,TGTGCCAGCAGCCTCAGGGAGACAGATACGCAGTATTTT
TRBJ2-7,-,few,TRBV6-6,CASSSGLLREQYF,TGTGCCAGCAGTTCAGGGTTGTTACGCGAGCAGTACTTC
TRBJ1-6,TRBD1,-,TRBV7-2,CASSLTGTGGSPLHF,TGTGCCAGCAGCTTAACCGGGACAGGGGGCTCACCCCTCCACTTT
TRBJ1-4,-,-,TRBV5-1,CASSLAGTTTNEKLFF,TGCGCCAGCAGCTTGGCCGGGACGACAACTAATGAAAAACTGTTTTTT
TRBJ1-6,-,-,TRBV9,CASSSGTNYNSPLHF,TGTGCCAGCAGCTCTGGGACAAACTATAATTCACCCCTCCACTTT
TRBJ1-2,-,-,TRBV7-8,CASSPDGRSNYGYTF,TGTGCCAGCAGCCCCGATGGGAGGTCCAACTATGGCTACACCTTC
TRBJ1-5,TRBD1,-,TRBV30,CAWSPTGGGQPQHF,TGTGCCTGGAGCCCTACAGGGGGTGGGCAGCCCCAGCATTTT
TRBJ1-6,-,few,TRBV2,CASSPGPFNSPLHF,TGTGCCAGCAGTCCCGGGCCCTTTAATTCACCCCTCCACTTT
TRBJ2-1,-,few,TRBV28,CASRIPSSYNEQFF,TGTGCCAGCAGGATACCTTCCTCCTACAATGAGCAGTTCTTC
TRBJ1-2,-,-,TRBV7-2,CASSLTGFYGYTF,TGTGCCAGCAGCCTGACAGGATTTTACGGCTACACCTTC
TRBJ2-5,-,-,TRBV11-2,CASTLGFEETQYF,TGTGCCAGCACCTTAGGGTTCGAGGAGACCCAGTACTTC
TRBJ1-5,TRBD1,-,TRBV7-9,CASSRDSNSNQPQHF,TGTGCCAGCAGCCGGGACAGTAATAGCAATCAGCCCCAGCATTTT
TRBJ2-3,TRBD2,-,TRBV5-6,CASLRWVAGTGDTQYF,TGTGCCAGCCTCCGGTGGGTAGCGGGGACCGGGGATACGCAGTATTTT
TRBJ1-4,-,-,TRBV4-1,CASSLRSGDLAEKLFF,TGCGCCAGCAGCCTAAGGTCGGGAGACCTGGCTGAAAAACTGTTTTTT
TRBJ1-6,-,many,TRBV9,CASSPNVGVSSSPLHF,TGTGCCAGCAGCCCTAACGTTGGGGTTAGTAGTTCACCCCTCCACTTT
TRBJ1-1,TRBD1,medium-sized,TRBV19,CASTRTGVGTEAFF,TGTGCCAGTACCCGGACAGGGGTCGGTACTGAAGCTTTCTTT
TRBJ2-1,-,-,TRBV7-2,CASSLEGLSSYNEQFF,TGTGCCAGCAGCTTAGAAGGGTTAAGCTCCTACAATGAGCAGTTCTTC
TRBJ1-1,-,few,TRBV7-9,CASSSGSTEAFF,TGTGCCAGCAGCTCCGGGTCCACTGAAGCTTTCTTT